These 14 T cell receptor beta chains were all obtained from the same sample, sequenced in a study of blood T cell repertoires in COVID-19. Profiled with immunoSEQ multiplex PCR; TCRdb holds only in-frame clones, not every one. The sample lists about 250,000 clones, over 80% occurring once. Material: PBMCs or T cells enriched from blood (not recorded which). These receptors were collected from a woman between 35 and 50 years old who had been exposed to COVID-19.

The table lists this clone with a count of one. Here the CDR3 DNA reads TGTGCCAGTAGTCCACGACAGGGGGGAGAAAAACTGTTTTTT. It specifies CASSPRQGGEKLFF. The rearrangement links TRBV19 to TRBJ1-4; 9 bases map to TRBD1. This CDR3 is 14 amino acids long. CDR1 and CDR2 (germline): LNHDA, SQIVND (reference sequence). Losses at the gene ends were 5 bases for V and 8 bases for J; bases not matched to a gene: 6.

V is TRBV2 and J is TRBJ1-2, with D possibly being TRBD1 (5 bases). The germline V and J ends were trimmed by 0 bases and 6 bases, with 17 bases remaining between them. Germline V gene lookup returns CDR1 SNHLY and CDR2 FYNNEI. The CDR3 loop spans 16 amino acids. In DNA form, the CDR3 reads TGTGCCAGCAGTGAAGCGCCTCGACTAGGGGCTAATGGCTACACCTTC. It yields the protein CASSEAPRLGANGYTF.

The V call is TRBV19, the J call TRBJ1-1; a weak D match, TRBD1 (5 bases). Germline V CDR1 and CDR2: LNHDA, SQIVND (reference sequence). This CDR3 comprises 17 residues. The germline V and J ends were trimmed by 4 bases and 0 bases, with 18 bases remaining between them. The CDR3 DNA follows: TGTGCCAGTAGTACCGGACAAGGGGCCGCAATGAACACTGAAGCTTTCTTT. The encoded protein is CASSTGQGAAMNTEAFF. The whole variable domain, remainder taken from reference TRBV19 and TRBJ1-1, is DGGITQSPKYLFRKEGQNVTLSCEQNLNHDAMYWYRQDPGQGLRLIYYSQIVNDFQKGDIAEGYSVSREKKESFPLTVTSAQKNPTAFYLCASSTGQGAAMNTEAFFGQGTRLTVV.

This chain joins TRBV4-3 and TRBJ2-1; D possibly corresponds to TRBD2 (5 bases). The CDR3 runs 15 residues. Germline V gene sequence: CDR1 LGHNA, CDR2 YSLEER. V was cut by 0 bases and J by 3 bases, with 9 bases left in between. CDR3 DNA: TGCGCCAGCAGCCAAGATCTGGGGAGCTACAATGAGCAGTTCTTC. Residues: CASSQDLGSYNEQFF.

J is TRBJ1-2 and V is TRBV3-1 (or the pseudogene TRBV3-2); D call uncertain. This CDR3 spans 14 amino acids. V was shortened by 2 bases and J by 0 bases, with 7 bases between the two germline ends. Germline CDR1 and CDR2: LGHDT and YNNKEL (reference sequence). Here the CDR3 DNA reads TGTGCCAGCAGCCAATTACAGACTAACTATGGCTACACCTTC. Its protein product is CASSQLQTNYGYTF.

This chain joins TRBV7-8 and TRBJ1-6, with 9 bases fitting TRBD1. The CDR3 has 16 residues. V trimming: 0 bases; J trimming: 6 bases; junction bases outside the gene matches: 3. Germline CDR1 and CDR2: SGHVS and FQNEAQ. The CDR3 here is CASSLAVTGGNSPLHF. The CDR3 nucleotides are TGTGCCAGCAGCTTAGCGGTGACAGGGGGTAATTCACCCCTCCACTTT. Full variable domain (rest looked up from reference TRBV7-8 and TRBJ1-6): GAGVSQSPRYKVAKRGQDVALRCDPISGHVSLFWYQQALGQGPEFLTYFQNEAQLDKSGLPSDRFFAERPEGSVSTLKIQRTQQEDSAVYLCASSLAVTGGNSPLHFGNGTRLTVT.

The J gene is TRBJ2-1, the V gene TRBV6-2 or TRBV6-3; 14 bases fit TRBD2. Germline V gene sequence: CDR1 MNHEY, CDR2 SVGEGT. This CDR3 is built from 17 residues. The J segment lost 5 bases and the V segment lost 6 bases, leaving 9 bases of the junction unmatched. The CDR3 bases are TGTGCCAGCAGCCCCTTGACTAGCGGGAGGGTTAACAATGAGCAGTTCTTC. It translates to CASSPLTSGRVNNEQFF.

The CDR3 region is CASSSGQGGIYEQYF. DNA of the CDR3: TGTGCCAGCTCATCGGGACAGGGGGGGATATACGAGCAGTACTTC. The chain links TRBV18 to TRBJ2-7; 11 bases agree with TRBD1. CDR1 KGHSH and CDR2 LQKENI come from the germline V gene. Trimming at V came to 5 bases and at J to 4 bases, leaving 7 bases not matched to a gene. The CDR3 is 15 residues long.

The J gene is TRBJ1-5, the V gene TRBV30; TRBD1 is a possible D gene (6 bases). This CDR3 region has 16 residues. V lost 0 bases and J lost 0, with 12 bases in between. In germline, CDR1 is GTSNPN, CDR2 SVGIG (reference sequence). CDR3 in amino acids: CAWSVGGAHSNQPQHF. The DNA of the CDR3 is TGTGCCTGGAGTGTAGGGGGGGCACATAGCAATCAGCCCCAGCATTTT. The full variable domain, its missing parts supplied by reference TRBV30 and TRBJ1-5, is SQTIHQWPATLVQPVGSPLSLECTVEGTSNPNLYWYRQAAGRGLQLLFYSVGIGQISSEVPQNLSASRPQDRQFILSSKKLLLSDSGFYLCAWSVGGAHSNQPQHFGDGTRLSIL.

CDR3 DNA sequence: TGTGCCAGCAGTTCATCAACAGGGGCGGGGACTGAAGCTTTCTTT. Translation gives CASSSSTGAGTEAFF. This chain links TRBV2 with TRBJ1-1, with 7 bases that match TRBD1. Looked up from germline, CDR1 is SNHLY and CDR2 is FYNNEI. J gave up 5 bases and V 5 bases, and 11 bases lay outside the gene matches. This CDR3 contains 15 residues.

The genes are TRBV20-1 and TRBJ1-4; TRBD1 agrees at 7 bases. The CDR3 length is 13 residues. CDR1 and CDR2 from the germline V gene are DFQATT and SNEGSKA (reference sequence). With V trimmed by 3 bases and J by 8 bases, 6 bases remained unmatched. CDR3 DNA: TGCAGTGCTAGTCAGGGGGTGGAGGAAAAACTGTTTTTT. It yields the protein CSASQGVEEKLFF.

The V gene is TRBV19, the J gene TRBJ1-1; 7 bases match TRBD1. Germline values: CDR1 LNHDA, CDR2 SQIVND (reference sequence). The junction had 7 bases not matched to a gene; V was cut back by 4 bases and J by 5 bases. CDR3 length: 14 amino acids. CDR3 amino acids: CASSTSGGRTEAFF. The CDR3 DNA follows: TGTGCCAGTAGTACCTCAGGGGGTCGGACTGAAGCTTTCTTT. Full variable domain (remainder filled in from reference TRBV19 and TRBJ1-1): DGGITQSPKYLFRKEGQNVTLSCEQNLNHDAMYWYRQDPGQGLRLIYYSQIVNDFQKGDIAEGYSVSREKKESFPLTVTSAQKNPTAFYLCASSTSGGRTEAFFGQGTRLTVV.

As DNA, the CDR3 is TGTGCCAGCAGCTTAGGACAGAATGAAGCTTTCTTT. Its protein product is CASSLGQNEAFF. The chain uses TRBV7-9 and TRBJ1-1, with D possibly being TRBD1 (5 bases). Germline CDR1 is SEHNR and CDR2 is FQNEAQ (reference sequence). This CDR3 has 12 amino acids. Between the trimmed V and J ends, which lost 1 base and 7 bases, there was a span of 7 bases. Filled out from reference TRBV7-9 and TRBJ1-1, the complete variable domain reads DTGVSQNPRHKITKRGQNVTFRCDPISEHNRLYWYRQTLGQGPEFLTYFQNEAQLEKSRLLSDRFSAERPKGSFSTLEIQRTEQGDSAMYLCASSLGQNEAFFGQGTRLTVV.

This chain uses TRBV19 with TRBJ1-1, with D hard to call. The CDR3 length is 17 residues. Germline lookup yields CDR1 LNHDA and CDR2 SQIVND (reference sequence). The V end lost 3 bases, the J end lost 1 base, and 18 bases lay between the germline ends. The CDR3 spells CASSILKGRRGNTEAFF. The CDR3 nucleotides are TGTGCCAGTAGTATTCTGAAAGGACGGCGGGGGAACACTGAAGCTTTCTTT.